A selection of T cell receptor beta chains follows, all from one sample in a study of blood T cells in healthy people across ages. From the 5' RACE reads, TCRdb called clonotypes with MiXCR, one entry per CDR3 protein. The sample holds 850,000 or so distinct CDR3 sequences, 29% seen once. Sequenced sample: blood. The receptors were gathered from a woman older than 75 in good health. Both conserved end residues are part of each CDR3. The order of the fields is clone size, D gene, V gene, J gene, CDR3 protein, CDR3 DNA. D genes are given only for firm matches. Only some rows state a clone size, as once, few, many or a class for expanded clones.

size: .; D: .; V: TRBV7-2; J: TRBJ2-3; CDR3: CASSLAVDDTQYF; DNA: TGTGCCAGCAGCTTAGCAGTCGACGATACGCAGTATTTT
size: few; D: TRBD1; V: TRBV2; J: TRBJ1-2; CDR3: CASSERGRTGSGYGYTF; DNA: TGTGCCAGCAGTGAAAGGGGTCGGACAGGCTCAGGCTATGGCTACACCTTC
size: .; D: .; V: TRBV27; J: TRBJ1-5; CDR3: CASSRMAATQPQHF; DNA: TGTGCCAGCAGCAGGATGGCCGCTACGCAGCCCCAGCATTTT
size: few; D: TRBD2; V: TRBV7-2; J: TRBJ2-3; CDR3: CASSLWGSGGPTTDTQYF; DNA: TGTGCCAGCAGCTTATGGGGGAGCGGGGGGCCGACCACAGATACGCAGTATTTT
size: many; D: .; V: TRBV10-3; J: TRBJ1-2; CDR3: CAISPRGEANYGYTF; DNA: TGTGCCATCAGCCCGAGGGGAGAGGCTAACTATGGCTACACCTTC
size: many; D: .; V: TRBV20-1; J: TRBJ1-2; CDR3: CSARDDVGGQTNYGYTF; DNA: TGCAGTGCTAGAGATGACGTCGGGGGGCAAACTAACTATGGCTACACCTTC
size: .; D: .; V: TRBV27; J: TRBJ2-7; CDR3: CASADTRYEQYF; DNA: TGTGCCAGCGCGGACACACGCTACGAGCAGTACTTC
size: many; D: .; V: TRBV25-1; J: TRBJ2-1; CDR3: CASSEFDEQFF; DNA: TGTGCCAGCAGTGAATTCGATGAGCAGTTCTTC
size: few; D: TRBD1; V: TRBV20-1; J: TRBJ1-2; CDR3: CSARWGTGVSWNYGYTF; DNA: TGCAGTGCTAGATGGGGGACAGGGGTGTCGTGGAACTATGGCTACACCTTC
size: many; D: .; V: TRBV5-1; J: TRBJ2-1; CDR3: CASSIQGSGDEQFF; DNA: TGCGCCAGCAGCATACAGGGAAGTGGGGATGAGCAGTTCTTC
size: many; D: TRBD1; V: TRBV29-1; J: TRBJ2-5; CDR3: CSVTRDRGQGTQYF; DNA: TGCAGCGTTACCAGGGACAGGGGGCAAGGGACCCAGTACTTC
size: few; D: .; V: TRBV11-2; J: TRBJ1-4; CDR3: CASSLRVREKLFF; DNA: TGTGCCAGCAGCTTGAGGGTACGCGAAAAACTGTTTTTT
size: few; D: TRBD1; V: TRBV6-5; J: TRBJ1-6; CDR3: CASSWGQPNSPLHF; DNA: TGTGCCAGCAGTTGGGGACAGCCCAATTCACCCCTCCACTTT
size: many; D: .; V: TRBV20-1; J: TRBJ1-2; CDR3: CSARVGSWGAGYGYTF; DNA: TGCAGTGCTAGAGTCGGGTCGTGGGGGGCTGGCTATGGCTACACCTTC
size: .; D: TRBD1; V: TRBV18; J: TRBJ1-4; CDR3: CASSPRTGGDEKLFF; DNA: TGTGCCAGCTCACCACGGACAGGGGGTGATGAAAAACTGTTTTTT
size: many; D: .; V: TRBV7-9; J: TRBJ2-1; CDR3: CASSLAGGIEQFF; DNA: TGTGCCAGCAGCTTAGCAGGGGGAATTGAGCAGTTCTTC
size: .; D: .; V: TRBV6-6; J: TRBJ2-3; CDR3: CANSSHRGQKGTDTQYF; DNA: TGTGCCAACAGTTCCCACCGGGGGCAGAAAGGCACAGATACGCAGTATTTT
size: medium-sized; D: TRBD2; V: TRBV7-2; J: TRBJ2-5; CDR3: CASSSPGLGKTQYF; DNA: TGTGCCAGCAGCTCCCCGGGACTAGGAAAGACCCAGTACTTC
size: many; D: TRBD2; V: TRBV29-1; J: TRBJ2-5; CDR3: CSVVRGDLQETQYF; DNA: TGCAGCGTTGTACGGGGGGACCTCCAAGAGACCCAGTACTTC
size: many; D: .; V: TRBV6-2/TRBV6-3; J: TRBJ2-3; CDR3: CASSYVSRSTDTQYF; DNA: TGTGCCAGCAGTTACGTCTCGAGGTCCACAGATACGCAGTATTTT
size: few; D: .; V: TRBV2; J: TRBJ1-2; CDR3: CASSEFTGGGYGYTF; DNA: TGTGCCAGCAGTGAATTCACCGGGGGAGGGTATGGCTACACCTTC
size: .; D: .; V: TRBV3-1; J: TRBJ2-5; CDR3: CASSSFVGPEQYF; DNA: TGTGCCAGCAGCTCTTTCGTGGGACCAGAGCAGTACTTC
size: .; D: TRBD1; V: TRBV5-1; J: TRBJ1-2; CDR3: CASSTRTGGDRYGHTF; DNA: TGCGCCAGCAGCACCAGGACAGGGGGTGACCGCTATGGCCACACCTTC
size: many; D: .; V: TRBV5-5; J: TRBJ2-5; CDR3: CASSPQWVVETQYF; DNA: TGTGCCAGCAGCCCCCAATGGGTCGTAGAGACCCAGTACTTC
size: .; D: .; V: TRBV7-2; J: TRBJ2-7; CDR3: CASSPGRSSYNEQYF; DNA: TGTGCCAGCAGCCCGGGTCGAAGCTCCTACAATGAGCAGTACTTC
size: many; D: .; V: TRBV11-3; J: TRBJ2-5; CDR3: CASSLPRRPETQYF; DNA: TGTGCCAGCAGCTTACCGCGACGACCGGAGACCCAGTACTTC
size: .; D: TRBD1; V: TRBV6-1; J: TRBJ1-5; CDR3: CASSPGTASYQPQHF; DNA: TGTGCCAGCAGCCCGGGGACAGCTTCTTATCAGCCCCAGCATTTT
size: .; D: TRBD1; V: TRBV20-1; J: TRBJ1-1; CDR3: CSARGQLKNTEAFF; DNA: TGCAGTGCTAGGGGACAGCTCAAGAACACTGAAGCTTTCTTT
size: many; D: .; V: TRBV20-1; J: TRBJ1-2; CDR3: CSARPPYGYTF; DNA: TGCAGTGCTAGACCCCCCTATGGCTACACCTTC
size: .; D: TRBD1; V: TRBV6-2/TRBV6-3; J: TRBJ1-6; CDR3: CASSYIETGGILRNSPLHF; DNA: TGTGCCAGCAGTTACATTGAGACAGGGGGCATCCTGCGGAATTCACCCCTCCACTTT
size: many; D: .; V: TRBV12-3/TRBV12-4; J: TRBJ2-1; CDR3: CASSIRGGSEQFF; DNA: TGTGCCAGCAGTATAAGAGGGGGAAGTGAGCAGTTCTTC
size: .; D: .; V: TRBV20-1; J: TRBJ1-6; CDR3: CSARDTAGNSPLHF; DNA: TGCAGTGCTAGAGATACGGCAGGGAATTCACCCCTCCACTTT
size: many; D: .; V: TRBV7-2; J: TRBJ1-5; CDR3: CASSPFSYQPQHF; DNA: TGTGCCAGCAGCCCGTTTTCTTATCAGCCCCAGCATTTT
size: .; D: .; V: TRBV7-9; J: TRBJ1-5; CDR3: CASSLQEFGNQPQHF; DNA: TGTGCCAGCAGCCTACAGGAATTCGGCAATCAGCCCCAGCATTTT
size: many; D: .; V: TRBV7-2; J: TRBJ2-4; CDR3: CASSLYRTNENIQYF; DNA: TGTGCCAGCAGCTTATACCGGACTAATGAAAACATTCAGTACTTC
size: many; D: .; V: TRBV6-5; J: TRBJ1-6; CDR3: CASSSTGYNSPLHF; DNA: TGTGCCAGCAGTTCGACAGGATATAATTCACCCCTCCACTTT
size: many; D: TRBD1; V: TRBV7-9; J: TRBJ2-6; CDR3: CASSFLGGAGANVLTF; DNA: TGTGCCAGCAGCTTCTTAGGGGGCGCTGGGGCCAACGTCCTGACTTTC
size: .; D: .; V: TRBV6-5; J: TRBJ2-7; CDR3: CASSPNRDGGLSEQYF; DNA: TGTGCCAGCAGTCCAAACCGGGACGGGGGGCTAAGCGAGCAGTACTTC
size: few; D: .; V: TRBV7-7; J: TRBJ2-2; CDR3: CASSLGYNTGELFF; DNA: TGTGCTAGCAGCTTGGGGTACAACACCGGGGAGCTGTTTTTT
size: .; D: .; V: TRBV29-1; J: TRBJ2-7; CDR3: CSVGHDQYEQYF; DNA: TGCAGCGTAGGTCATGATCAATACGAGCAGTACTTC
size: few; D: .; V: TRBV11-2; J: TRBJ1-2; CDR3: CASSLGGEIGNTF; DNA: TGTGCCAGCAGCTTAGGGGGCGAGATTGGCAACACCTTC
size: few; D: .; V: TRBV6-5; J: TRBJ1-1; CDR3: CASSSVREAFF; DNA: TGTGCCAGCAGTTCGGTTCGTGAAGCTTTCTTT
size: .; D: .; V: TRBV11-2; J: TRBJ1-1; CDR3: CASSPPGGWDTEAFF; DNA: TGTGCCAGCAGCCCGCCGGGAGGTTGGGACACTGAAGCTTTCTTT
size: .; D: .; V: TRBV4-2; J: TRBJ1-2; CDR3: CASSQVGGREYGYTF; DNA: TGTGCCAGCAGCCAAGTGGGAGGGAGGGAGTATGGCTACACCTTC